Shown below are 24 T cell receptor beta chains from a single sample sequenced in a study of response to subunit inactivated influenza vaccine. TCRdb fed the RT-PCR reads into MiXCR, producing one record per CDR3 protein. The sample records hundreds of thousands of distinct CDR3 sequences, roughly 15% being singletons. Here the sequenced sample was PBMCs from blood, taken approximately 15 days before vaccination. The receptors stem from a man in his fifties who received an inactivated influenza vaccine.

The sample holds many counts of this clonotype. The CDR3, as DNA: TGTGCCAGCAGAGATCTAGCGGGGGCCTACGAGCAGTACTTC. Translating gives CASRDLAGAYEQYF. The chain recombines TRBV12-3 or TRBV12-4 with TRBJ2-7; 10 bases fit TRBD2. The CDR3 consists of 14 residues. V shed 6 bases and J 2 bases; nucleotides not matched to a gene: 4.

The rearrangement joins TRBV4-2 to TRBJ2-1; 11 bases agree with TRBD2. V was pared by 9 bases and J by 4 bases, with 11 bases of the junction left unmatched. The CDR3 is 16 amino acids. Looked up from germline, CDR1 is LGHNA and CDR2 is YNFKEQ. This chain's CDR3 is CARRISGRALYNEQFF. For the CDR3, the DNA is TGTGCCAGAAGAATTAGCGGGAGGGCCCTGTACAATGAGCAGTTCTTC.

This clonotype was counted between two and nine times. The J gene is TRBJ2-7, the V gene TRBV10-3; D tentatively fits TRBD1 or TRBD2 (6 bases each). V gave up 8 bases and J gave up 3 bases, with 20 bases separating them. The germline CDR1 and CDR2 sequences are ENHRY and SYGVKD. The CDR3 length is 15 residues. The CDR3: CAILRRGATVYEQYF. The CDR3 DNA is TGTGCCATCCTTAGGAGGGGGGCGACAGTCTACGAGCAGTACTTC.

This clonotype was picked up many times. The chain employs TRBV12-3 or TRBV12-4 and TRBJ2-3; 13 bases agree with TRBD2. Germline trimming cut 5 bases from V and 10 bases from J; bases unmatched to any gene: 9. This CDR3 region has 15 residues. The chain's CDR3 is CASSQTSGRAGAQYF. DNA of the CDR3: TGTGCCAGCAGTCAAACTAGCGGGAGGGCCGGGGCGCAGTATTTT.

This clonotype was counted between two and nine times. The rearrangement joins TRBV12-3 or TRBV12-4 to TRBJ2-1, with 7 bases fitting TRBD1. With 5 bases clipped from V and 3 bases from J, the junction kept 7 bases outside the gene matches. The CDR3 is made up of 15 amino acids. CDR3 residues: CASSQGDSFYNEQFF. The CDR3 bases are TGTGCCAGCAGTCAAGGGGACAGCTTCTACAATGAGCAGTTCTTC.

This clonotype has only a few counts. V usage is TRBV12-3 or TRBV12-4 and J usage is TRBJ2-4; 7 bases are a match to TRBD1. There are 13 residues in the CDR3. Trimming at V came to 7 bases and at J to 10 bases, leaving 10 bases not matched to a gene. CDR3 DNA: TGTGCCAGCAAGTACCGGGACAGAGAAATTCAGTACTTC. The encoded protein is CASKYRDREIQYF.

The rearrangement uses TRBV20-1 and TRBJ2-5, with TRBD1 matching 10 bases. The germline gives CDR1 DFQATT, CDR2 SNEGSKA (reference sequence). V lost 0 bases and J lost 2; bases outside the gene matches: 6. The CDR3 runs to 16 residues. The DNA of the CDR3 is TGCAGTGCTAGAGATATTAAGGGACAGGGGCAAGAGACCCAGTACTTC. It is translated as CSARDIKGQGQETQYF.

In its sample, this clonotype was seen a few times. The chain uses TRBV5-5 and TRBJ2-1; 11 positions agree with TRBD2. In germline, CDR1 is SGHKS, CDR2 YYEKEE (reference sequence). The CDR3 is made up of 16 amino acids. Trimming removed 2 bases from V and 5 bases from J; junction bases left unmatched: 6. CDR3 region: CASSLIAGGPNNEQFF. The CDR3 region has the DNA TGTGCCAGCAGCTTAATAGCGGGAGGGCCGAACAATGAGCAGTTCTTC.

This clonotype was counted only a few times. CDR3 DNA sequence: TGTGCCAGCAGCTTAGAGGTCGGGACACACTACGAGCAGTACTTC. Protein product: CASSLEVGTHYEQYF. J is TRBJ2-7 and V is TRBV7-2; maybe TRBD1 (6 bases). Germline CDR1 SGHTA, CDR2 FQGNSA. V shed 1 base and J shed 3 bases, with 13 bases lying between them. CDR3 length: 15 residues.

V is TRBV2 and J is TRBJ1-4, with D uncertain. Germline V gene lookup returns CDR1 SNHLY and CDR2 FYNNEI. The V gene lost 8 bases and the J gene lost 5 bases, with 15 bases spanning the gap. CDR3 length: 14 residues. Written as DNA, the CDR3 is TGTGCCAGCTGTCGTAGCAGTACCAATGAAAAACTGTTTTTT. As protein: CASCRSSTNEKLFF.

This chain joins TRBV7-9 and TRBJ2-5, with D perhaps TRBD1 (5 bases). The germline V gene has CDR1 SEHNR and CDR2 FQNEAQ (reference sequence). Trimming left V 5 bases short and J 12 bases short, with 13 bases between. There are 11 residues in the CDR3. The CDR3 nucleotides read TGTGCCAGCAGCCCATCTGGACAAAAGTACTTC. Protein sequence: CASSPSGQKYF.

This clonotype was seen at least ten times. The V gene is TRBV7-9, the J gene TRBJ2-5; TRBD2 is a possible D gene (6 bases). The CDR3 has 14 residues. The V gene lost 5 bases and the J gene lost 1 base, with 11 bases spanning the gap. Looked up from germline, CDR1 is SEHNR and CDR2 is FQNEAQ (reference sequence). Here the CDR3 reads CASSQGGAQETQYF. The CDR3, as DNA: TGTGCCAGCAGCCAAGGAGGGGCCCAAGAGACCCAGTACTTC.

This clonotype was counted only a few times. The CDR3 region is CASSQDLAFTGELFF. The CDR3 bases are TGTGCCAGCAGCCAAGATCTAGCGTTCACCGGGGAGCTGTTTTTT. The genes are TRBV4-2 and TRBJ2-2; perhaps TRBD2 as D (6 bases). Germline CDR1 and CDR2: LGHNA and YNFKEQ. The CDR3 length is 15 residues. Trimming pared 0 bases from V and 4 bases from J, leaving 9 bases between.

In regard to this clonotype: Because it lacks the conserved phenylalanine or tryptophan at the end, this CDR3 is likely a read error. This chain links TRBV4-3 with TRBJ2-3; D unclear. This CDR3 has 16 amino acids. Germline-derived CDR1 and CDR2 are LGHNA and YSLEER. With 0 bases removed from V and 0 bases from J, the gap between germline ends came to 10 bases. CDR3: CASSQDRRDSTDTQYV. The CDR3, as DNA: TGCGCCAGCAGCCAAGACCGCAGAGATAGCACAGATACGCAGTATGTT.

This clonotype occurred many times. This chain links TRBV4-3 with TRBJ2-3, with TRBD2 matching 7 bases. Germline CDR1 LGHNA, CDR2 YSLEER. V was pared by 2 bases and J by 3 bases, with 8 bases of the junction left unmatched. The CDR3 loop spans 16 amino acids. The chain's CDR3 is CASSQYLTGGTDTQYF. DNA for the CDR3: TGCGCCAGCAGCCAATACTTGACGGGAGGTACAGATACGCAGTATTTT.

This chain joins TRBV7-2 and TRBJ1-1; D unclear. The CDR3 is 16 amino acids. Germline V gene lookup returns CDR1 SGHTA and CDR2 FQGNSA. V was trimmed by 3 bases and J by 1 base, leaving 15 bases between them. CDR3 loop: CASSFTSNVPNTEAFF. As DNA, the CDR3 is TGTGCCAGCAGCTTTACCTCAAACGTCCCGAACACTGAAGCTTTCTTT.

The sample holds a few counts of this clonotype. V and J are TRBV7-8 and TRBJ2-3, with 9 bases identical to TRBD1. With V trimmed by 5 bases and J by 14 bases, 14 bases remained unmatched. The CDR3 length is 14 residues. Germline V gene sequence: CDR1 SGHVS, CDR2 FQNEAQ. Written as DNA, the CDR3 is TGTGCCAGCAGCCTAGGGACAGGGAGCTATAGCATGTATTTT. It yields the protein CASSLGTGSYSMYF.

The chain carries TRBV11-2 and TRBJ2-4; tentative D call: TRBD1 (5 bases). The V and J ends lost 1 base and 8 bases respectively, with 18 bases between them. Germline V lookup: CDR1 SGHAT, CDR2 FQNNGV. The CDR3 is made up of 16 amino acids. For the CDR3, the DNA is TGTGCCAGCAGCTTAGGGGGCGGCGCAGGGTGGGACATTCAGTACTTC. Amino acid sequence: CASSLGGGAGWDIQYF.

This clonotype was seen many times. The genes are TRBV7-8 and TRBJ2-1; D ambiguous. V lost 5 bases, J lost 0 bases, and 8 bases lay in between. The CDR3 is 14 amino acids. Looked up from germline, CDR1 is SGHVS and CDR2 is FQNEAQ. The DNA of the CDR3 is TGTGCCAGCAGCAGACCGGGCTCCTACAATGAGCAGTTCTTC. Translating gives CASSRPGSYNEQFF.

This clonotype was recorded at least ten times. The rearrangement joins TRBV4-3 to TRBJ2-1; the D is unclear. V was trimmed by 1 base and J by 2 bases, leaving 12 bases between them. Germline CDR1 reads LGHNA; CDR2 reads YSLEER. This CDR3 spans 16 amino acids. DNA for the CDR3: TGCGCCAGCAGCCAAGGAATCGGAAGCACCTACAATGAGCAGTTCTTC. This encodes CASSQGIGSTYNEQFF.

In this sample, this clonotype turned up many times. The V and J genes are TRBV18 and TRBJ2-7; D call uncertain. V dropped 3 bases and J dropped 0 bases, with 6 bases sitting between them. From germline, CDR1 is KGHSH and CDR2 LQKENI. There are 13 residues in the CDR3. The CDR3 loop is CASSPQSSYEQYF. The CDR3 DNA reads TGTGCCAGCTCACCGCAGAGCTCCTACGAGCAGTACTTC. The entire variable domain, with the rest obtained from reference TRBV18 and TRBJ2-7, is as follows: NAGVMQNPRHLVRRRGQEARLRCSPMKGHSHVYWYRQLPEEGLKFMVYLQKENIIDESGMPKERFSAEFPKEGPSILRIQQVVRGDSAAYFCASSPQSSYEQYFGPGTRLTVT.

The rearrangement uses TRBV5-4 and TRBJ2-1; 11 nucleotides match TRBD1. Germline V lookup: CDR1 SGHNT, CDR2 YYREEE (reference sequence). Trimming removed 0 bases from V and 8 bases from J; junction bases left unmatched: 4. The CDR3 spans 15 residues. Here the CDR3 DNA reads TGTGCCAGCAGCTTGGGTGGACAGGGGGCGGATGAGCAGTTCTTC. Amino acids: CASSLGGQGADEQFF. Full variable domain (rest looked up from reference TRBV5-4 and TRBJ2-1): ETGVTQSPTHLIKTRGQQVTLRCSSQSGHNTVSWYQQALGQGPQFIFQYYREEENGRGNFPPRFSGLQFPNYSSELNVNALELDDSALYLCASSLGGQGADEQFFGPGTRLTVL.

The rearrangement uses TRBV20-1 and TRBJ2-7; 9 nucleotides align to TRBD2. With 2 bases clipped from V and 0 bases from J, the junction kept 2 bases outside the gene matches. This CDR3 region has 14 residues. Germline assignment: CDR1 DFQATT and CDR2 SNEGSKA (reference sequence). DNA for the CDR3: TGCAGTGCTAGAATTAGCGGGAGCTCCTACGAGCAGTACTTC. This gives the protein CSARISGSSYEQYF.

The rearrangement links TRBV15 to TRBJ2-5; TRBD1 or TRBD2 may be the D gene (6 bases each). Per germline, CDR1 LNHNV and CDR2 YYDKDF (reference sequence). The CDR3 loop spans 13 amino acids. The V end was cut by 5 bases, the J end by 5 bases, with 12 bases between. The CDR3 is CATSSGGRETQYF. The DNA of the CDR3 is TGTGCCACCAGCTCTGGGGGGCGGGAGACCCAGTACTTC.